Following are 5 T cell receptor beta chains from one sample sequenced in a study of post-analysis software for immune sequencing data. Study-level results: Patients showed TRBV5-6, TRBV5-1 and TRBV20-1 among five TRBV segments more frequent than in controls.

What these receptors recognize is not known. The TCR beta cDNA libraries carried unique molecular identifiers. TCRdb re-called the PCR reads with MiXCR, one entry per CDR3 protein. The data show more than 450,000 distinct CDR3 sequences, 40% to 50% seen once. Sequenced: blood. Receptors were obtained from a girl aged 5 to 17 with multiple sclerosis.

V gene TRBV3-1 combines with J gene TRBJ2-4; perhaps TRBD2 as D (5 bases). Deletions cut 0 bases from V and 4 bases from J, with 16 bases between. The germline gives CDR1 LGHDT, CDR2 YNNKEL (reference sequence). The CDR3 covers 17 residues. CDR3 protein: CASSQEGGNLRKNIQYF. The CDR3 DNA is TGTGCCAGCAGCCAAGAAGGAGGCAATCTTAGGAAAAACATTCAGTACTTC.

V is TRBV20-1 and J is TRBJ2-3; possible D gene TRBD2, 5 bases. The V gene lost 1 base and the J gene lost 4 bases, with 15 bases spanning the gap. Germline CDR1 is DFQATT and CDR2 is SNEGSKA (reference sequence). CDR3 length: 15 residues. As DNA, the CDR3 is TGCAGTGCTAGAGGTCGAAGCCGTAGCGCAGATACGCAGTATTTT. This gives the protein CSARGRSRSADTQYF.

This clonotype was seen a single time. The V gene is TRBV12-3 or TRBV12-4, the J gene TRBJ2-1; possible D gene TRBD2, 6 bases. The CDR3 sequence is 14 residues long. Deletions cut 1 base from V and 13 bases from J, with 17 bases between. The CDR3 region has the DNA TGTGCCAGCAGTTTAGATGGGCTTCGGGAGACCCAGTTCTTC. It codes for CASSLDGLRETQFF.

This clonotype was detected a few times. The gene calls are TRBV12-3 or TRBV12-4 and TRBJ2-3; 7 bases map to TRBD2. After removal of 2 bases from V and 6 bases from J, the junction contained 5 bases not matched to a gene. CDR3 length: 14 amino acids. CDR3 sequence reads: CASSLWRGTDTQYF. The CDR3 DNA reads as TGTGCCAGCAGTTTATGGCGGGGGACGGATACGCAGTATTTT.

This clonotype occurred a few times. This chain uses TRBV7-9 with TRBJ1-3; TRBD1 agrees at 7 bases. The CDR3 consists of 17 residues. With V trimmed by 2 bases and J by 0 bases, 7 bases remained unmatched. CDR1 is SEHNR, CDR2 FQNEAQ, per germline (reference sequence). The CDR3 bases are TGTGCCAGCAGCTTAAGTCACAGGGGAAACTCTGGAAACACCATATATTTT. Residues: CASSLSHRGNSGNTIYF.